This T cell receptor (beta chain) is from a study of CD8 T cell repertoires and HIV-1 epitope variants. Study in general: Epitopes were three Gag families plus Nef HW9 and YT9.

The assay was immunoSEQ multiplex PCR, and TCRdb's table has in-frame clones only and misses some. This repertoire shows about 5,000 clones, roughly 64% found once; its top ten account for under 55%. A remark on this clone: The antigen remains unidentified.

CDR1 MNHEY and CDR2 SVGAGI come from the germline V gene. V was trimmed by 0 bases and J by 4 bases, leaving 12 bases between them. CDR3 length: 15 residues. Broader study findings: Six of nine antigen-specific clonotypes appeared cross-reactive to autologous or escape variants.

Sample: cultured CD8+ T cells derived from PBMCs. This TCR was sampled from a male donor with HIV. This sequence joins TRBV6-5 and TRBJ1-1; weak D call: TRBD1 (6 bases). CDR3 sequence (DNA): TGTGCCAGCAGTTACTCGGACAGTTCGGTCACTGAAGCTTTCTTT. Protein: CASSYSDSSVTEAFF.